This TCR beta chain was captured by sequencing in a study of breast tumors, draining lymph nodes, adjacent tissues. General study findings and limits: Tumor repertoires ranked between lymph nodes and nontumor tissue in diversity, with V and J gene preferences. Tumor T cell lymph node origin was a supported hypothesis, not proven. The data were judged consistent with most tumor T cells coming from lymph node and expanding in tumor.

This clonotype has ten or more counts. Its antigen is as yet unknown. Axillary draining lymph nodes of breast cancer patients supplied the node samples. Germline CDR1 and CDR2: SQVTM and ANQGSEA. CDR3 size: 12 residues. Trimming removed 5 bases from V and 3 bases from J; junction bases left unmatched: 0. TCRdb ran MiXCR on the multiplex PCR reads and lists one entry per CDR3 protein. The data contain approximately 200,000 distinct CDR3 sequences, 31% of them singletons. Input material: axillary lymph node tissue. The sequence derives from a female donor with breast cancer. Some clones in this sample may be carry-over from other donors' samples. The chain employs TRBV29-1 and TRBJ1-4; 7 bases are shared with TRBD1. The CDR3 protein is CSVTGANEKLFF. CDR3 in DNA: TGCAGCGTTACAGGGGCTAATGAAAAACTGTTTTTT.